A single T cell receptor (beta chain) is shown here with its context. Its antigen is not yet known. No base quality information exists; no much larger clone differs at one position. TCRbeta CDR3 regions were amplified from genomic DNA by means of the immunoSEQ Assay, a bias-controlled multiplex PCR. Processing in the source paper ran as follows. Within the assay, amplification of reference gene primers was used to estimate how many nucleated cells each sample contained. To quantify the absolute abundance of each unique TCRbeta CDR3 rearrangement, sequence reads were collapsed and filtered. For each sample, productive Simpson clonality was calculated as the square root of Simpson's diversity index over productive rearrangements. TCRdb carries this immuneACCESS record with in-frame sequences only. Its versions omit some clonotypes, under half of them owing to an unresolved V gene in the studies checked, with the rest unexplained. V, J and clone size are those of that table, while D and trimming were read from the DNA. This sample lists over 100,000 clones; 65% to 85% were detected once. The top ten clonotypes cover about 4.5% of the sample.

This entry belongs to a study of blood T cell repertoires in COVID-19 (dated by TCRdb to 2019 to 2021). For the wider study: Collaborator samples came from the United States, Italy and Spain and covered acute and convalescent phases of COVID-19. The prospective study material was composed of cDNA or gDNA derived from T cells, B-cell-depleted T cells, or PBMCs. The dataset comprised deeply sampled blood TCRbeta repertoires from subjects exposed to, actively infected with, or recovered from COVID-19. The repertoires were released in a freely available public database meant as a resource for research on the immune response to SARS-CoV-2. Samples were obtained from the ongoing ImmuneRACE study (first 160 participants) and from 1,000 to 1,500 subjects provided by 6 global collaborators. A de-identified subject ID, COVID-19 status, age in years and sex were almost always included in the sample metadata. Where available, HLA class I and class II types were obtained from metadata supplied by the sample provider rather than from assay-based typing. Findings and caveats that apply to the study as a whole: Clinical and demographic metadata were provided uncurated, with the amount varying by source and participant.

The collaborating institutions used their own protocols to collect whole blood in K2EDTA tubes. Collaborator samples were shipped for TCRbeta analysis as frozen whole blood, isolated PBMCs, or DNA extracted from either sample type. Sequenced sample: peripheral blood. This TCR was sampled from a woman in her 70s with acute or convalescent COVID-19.

The nucleotide sequence is given as TGTGCCAGCAGTTACTCGTCGGGCGGGGTTGGGAATGAGCAGTTCTTC. Its protein is CASSYSSGGVGNEQFF. The chain was built from TRBV6-2 or TRBV6-3 and TRBJ2-1, and TRBD2 may be the D gene, going by 6 matching bases. V loses 0 bases, J loses 7 bases, and the germline ends lie 16 bases apart. CDR1 and CDR2 are drawn from the germline V gene: MNHEY, SVGEGT. The CDR3 sequence holds 16 residues, the cysteine and phenylalanine included. Only the CDR3 portion is preserved as DNA: 48 bases, with reading frame beginning at the first base.